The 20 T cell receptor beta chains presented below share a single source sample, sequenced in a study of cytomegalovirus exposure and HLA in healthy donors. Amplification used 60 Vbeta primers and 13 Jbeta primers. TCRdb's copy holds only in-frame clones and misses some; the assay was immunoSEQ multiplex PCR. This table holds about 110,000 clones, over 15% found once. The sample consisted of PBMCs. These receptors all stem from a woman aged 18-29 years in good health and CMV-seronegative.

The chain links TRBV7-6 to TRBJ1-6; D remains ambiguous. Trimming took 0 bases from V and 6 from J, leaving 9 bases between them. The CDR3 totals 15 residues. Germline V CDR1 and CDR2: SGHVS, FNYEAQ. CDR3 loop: CASSLAEGSNSPLHF. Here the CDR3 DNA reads TGTGCCAGCAGCTTAGCGGAGGGCTCTAATTCACCCCTCCACTTT. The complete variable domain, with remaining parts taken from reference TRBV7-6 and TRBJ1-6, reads GAGVSQSPRYKVTKRGQDVALRCDPISGHVSLYWYRQALGQGPEFLTYFNYEAQQDKSGLPNDRFSAERPEGSISTLTIQRTEQRDSAMYRCASSLAEGSNSPLHFGNGTRLTVT.

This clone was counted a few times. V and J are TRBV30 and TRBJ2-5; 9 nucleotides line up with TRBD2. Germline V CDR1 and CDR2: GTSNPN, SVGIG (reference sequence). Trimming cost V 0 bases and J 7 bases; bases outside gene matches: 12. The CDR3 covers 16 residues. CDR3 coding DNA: TGTGCCTGGAGTGTCCCCTTCGCGGGGGGGAAGACGACCCAGTACTTC. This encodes CAWSVPFAGGKTTQYF.

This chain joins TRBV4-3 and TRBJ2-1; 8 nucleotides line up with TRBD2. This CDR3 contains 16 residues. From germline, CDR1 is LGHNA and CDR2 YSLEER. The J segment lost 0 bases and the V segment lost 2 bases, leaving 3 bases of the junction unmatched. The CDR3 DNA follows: TGCGCCAGCAGCCAAAAAACTAGCGGCTCCTACAATGAGCAGTTCTTC. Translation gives CASSQKTSGSYNEQFF.

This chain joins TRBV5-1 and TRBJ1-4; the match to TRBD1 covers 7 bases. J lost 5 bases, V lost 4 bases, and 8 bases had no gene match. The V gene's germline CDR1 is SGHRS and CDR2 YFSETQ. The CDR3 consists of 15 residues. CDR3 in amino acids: CASSPRQGGNEKLFF. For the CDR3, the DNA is TGCGCCAGCAGCCCTCGACAGGGCGGCAATGAAAAACTGTTTTTT.

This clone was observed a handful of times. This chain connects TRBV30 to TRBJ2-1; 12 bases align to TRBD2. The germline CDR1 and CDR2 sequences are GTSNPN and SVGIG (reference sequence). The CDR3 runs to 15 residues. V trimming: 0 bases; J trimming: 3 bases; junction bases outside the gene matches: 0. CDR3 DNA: TGTGCCTGGAGTGTACTAGCGGGGGGCTACAATGAGCAGTTCTTC. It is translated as CAWSVLAGGYNEQFF.

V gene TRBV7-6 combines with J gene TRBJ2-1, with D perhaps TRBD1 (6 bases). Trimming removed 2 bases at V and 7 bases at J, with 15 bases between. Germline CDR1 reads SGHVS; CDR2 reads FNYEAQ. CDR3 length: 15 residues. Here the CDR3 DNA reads TGTGCCAGCAGCTTAAGGCAGGGGACGGGGAATGAGCAGTTCTTC. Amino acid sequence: CASSLRQGTGNEQFF.

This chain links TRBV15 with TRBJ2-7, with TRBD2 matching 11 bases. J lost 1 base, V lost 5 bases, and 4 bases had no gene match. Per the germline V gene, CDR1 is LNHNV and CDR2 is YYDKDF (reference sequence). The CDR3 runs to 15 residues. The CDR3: CATSLGTSGSYEQYF. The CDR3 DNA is TGTGCCACCAGCCTCGGGACTAGCGGATCCTACGAGCAGTACTTC.

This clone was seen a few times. The CDR3 coding sequence is TGTGCCAGCAGTGAATTCTCCGGGACTAGCGGTTACAATGAGCAGTTCTTC. It translates to CASSEFSGTSGYNEQFF. The chain combines TRBV25-1 with TRBJ2-1, with 11 bases identical to TRBD2. The CDR3 is 17 residues long. V shed 1 base and J 4 bases; nucleotides not matched to a gene: 6. Germline CDR1 and CDR2: MGHDK and SYGVNS.

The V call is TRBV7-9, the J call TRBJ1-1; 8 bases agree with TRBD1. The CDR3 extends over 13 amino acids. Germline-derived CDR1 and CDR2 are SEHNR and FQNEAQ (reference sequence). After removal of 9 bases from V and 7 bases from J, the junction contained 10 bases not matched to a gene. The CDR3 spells CARVQGGKSEAFF. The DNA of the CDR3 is TGTGCCAGAGTACAGGGGGGAAAGAGTGAAGCTTTCTTT.

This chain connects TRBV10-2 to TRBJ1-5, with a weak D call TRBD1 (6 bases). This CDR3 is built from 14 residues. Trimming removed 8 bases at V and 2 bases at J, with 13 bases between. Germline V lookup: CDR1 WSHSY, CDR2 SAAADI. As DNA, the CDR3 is TGCGCCAGCCAACAGGGCATCCGCAATCAGCCCCAGCATTTT. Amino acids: CASQQGIRNQPQHF.

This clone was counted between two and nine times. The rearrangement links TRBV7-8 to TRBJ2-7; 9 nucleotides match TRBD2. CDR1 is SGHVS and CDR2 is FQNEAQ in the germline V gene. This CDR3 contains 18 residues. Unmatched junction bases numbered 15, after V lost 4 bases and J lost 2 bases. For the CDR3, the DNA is TGTGCCAGCAGCTCAATCCGCGCCCTGGGCGGGAGGGCCTACGAGCAGTACTTC. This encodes CASSSIRALGGRAYEQYF. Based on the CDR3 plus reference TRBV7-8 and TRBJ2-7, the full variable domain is GAGVSQSPRYKVAKRGQDVALRCDPISGHVSLFWYQQALGQGPEFLTYFQNEAQLDKSGLPSDRFFAERPEGSVSTLKIQRTQQEDSAVYLCASSSIRALGGRAYEQYFGPGTRLTVT.

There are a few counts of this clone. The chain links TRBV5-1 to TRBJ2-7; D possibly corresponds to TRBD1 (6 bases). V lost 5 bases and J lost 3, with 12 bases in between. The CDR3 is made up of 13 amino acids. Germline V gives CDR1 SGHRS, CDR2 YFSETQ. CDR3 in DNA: TGCGCCAGCAGAGAGGACAGATTCTACGAGCAGTACTTC. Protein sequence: CASREDRFYEQYF. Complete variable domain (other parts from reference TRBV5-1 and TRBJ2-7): KAGVTQTPRYLIKTRGQQVTLSCSPISGHRSVSWYQQTPGQGLQFLFEYFSETQRNKGNFPGRFSGRQFSNSRSEMNVSTLELGDSALYLCASREDRFYEQYFGPGTRLTVT.

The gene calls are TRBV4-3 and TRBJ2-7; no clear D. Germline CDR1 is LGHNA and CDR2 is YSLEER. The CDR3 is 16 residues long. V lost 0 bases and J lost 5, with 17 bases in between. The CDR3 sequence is CASSQDVGPPAHEQYF. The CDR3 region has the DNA TGCGCCAGCAGCCAAGATGTTGGGCCGCCGGCCCACGAGCAGTACTTC.

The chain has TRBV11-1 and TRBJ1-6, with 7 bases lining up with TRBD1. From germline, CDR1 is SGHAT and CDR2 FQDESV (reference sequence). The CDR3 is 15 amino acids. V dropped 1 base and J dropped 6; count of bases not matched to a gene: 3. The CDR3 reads CASSLDRGTNSPLHF. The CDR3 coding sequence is TGTGCCAGCAGCTTAGACAGGGGTACTAATTCACCCCTCCACTTT.

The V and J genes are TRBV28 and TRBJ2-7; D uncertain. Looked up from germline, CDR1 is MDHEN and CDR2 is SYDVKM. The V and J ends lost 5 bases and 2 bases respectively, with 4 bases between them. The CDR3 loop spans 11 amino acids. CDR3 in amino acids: CASSHTYEQYF. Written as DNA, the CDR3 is TGTGCCAGCAGTCACACCTACGAGCAGTACTTC.

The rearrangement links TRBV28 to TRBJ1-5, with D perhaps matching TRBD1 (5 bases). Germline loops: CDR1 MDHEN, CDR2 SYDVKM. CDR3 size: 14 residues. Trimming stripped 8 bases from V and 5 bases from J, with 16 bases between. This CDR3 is CASHTDPRDQPQHF. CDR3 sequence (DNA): TGTGCCAGCCACACGGATCCCAGGGATCAGCCCCAGCATTTT.

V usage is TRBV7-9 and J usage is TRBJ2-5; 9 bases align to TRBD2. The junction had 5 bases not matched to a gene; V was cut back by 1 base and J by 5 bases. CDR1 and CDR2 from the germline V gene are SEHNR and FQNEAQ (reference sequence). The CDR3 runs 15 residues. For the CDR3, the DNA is TGTGCCAGCAGCTTAGAGGGCGGGAGGGCGGAGACCCAGTACTTC. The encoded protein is CASSLEGGRAETQYF.

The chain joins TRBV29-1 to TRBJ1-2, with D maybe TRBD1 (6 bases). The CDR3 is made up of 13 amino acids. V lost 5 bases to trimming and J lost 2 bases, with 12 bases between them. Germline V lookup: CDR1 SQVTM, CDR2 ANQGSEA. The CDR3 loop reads CSVRGQRNYGYTF. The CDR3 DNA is TGCAGCGTTCGTGGACAGAGAAACTATGGCTACACCTTC.

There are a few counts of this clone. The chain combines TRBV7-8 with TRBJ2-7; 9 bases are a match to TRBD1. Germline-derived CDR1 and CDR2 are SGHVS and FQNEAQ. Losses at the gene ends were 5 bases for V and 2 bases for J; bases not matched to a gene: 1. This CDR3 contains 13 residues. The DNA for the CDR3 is TGTGCCAGCAGCCGGGACAGGGCCTACGAGCAGTACTTC. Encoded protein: CASSRDRAYEQYF.

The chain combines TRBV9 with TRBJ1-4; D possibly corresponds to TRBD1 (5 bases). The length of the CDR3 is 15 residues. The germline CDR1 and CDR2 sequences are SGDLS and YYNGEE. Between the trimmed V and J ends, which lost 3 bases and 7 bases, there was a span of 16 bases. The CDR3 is CASSGGGPWGEKLFF. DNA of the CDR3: TGTGCCAGCAGCGGGGGGGGTCCGTGGGGTGAAAAACTGTTTTTT.